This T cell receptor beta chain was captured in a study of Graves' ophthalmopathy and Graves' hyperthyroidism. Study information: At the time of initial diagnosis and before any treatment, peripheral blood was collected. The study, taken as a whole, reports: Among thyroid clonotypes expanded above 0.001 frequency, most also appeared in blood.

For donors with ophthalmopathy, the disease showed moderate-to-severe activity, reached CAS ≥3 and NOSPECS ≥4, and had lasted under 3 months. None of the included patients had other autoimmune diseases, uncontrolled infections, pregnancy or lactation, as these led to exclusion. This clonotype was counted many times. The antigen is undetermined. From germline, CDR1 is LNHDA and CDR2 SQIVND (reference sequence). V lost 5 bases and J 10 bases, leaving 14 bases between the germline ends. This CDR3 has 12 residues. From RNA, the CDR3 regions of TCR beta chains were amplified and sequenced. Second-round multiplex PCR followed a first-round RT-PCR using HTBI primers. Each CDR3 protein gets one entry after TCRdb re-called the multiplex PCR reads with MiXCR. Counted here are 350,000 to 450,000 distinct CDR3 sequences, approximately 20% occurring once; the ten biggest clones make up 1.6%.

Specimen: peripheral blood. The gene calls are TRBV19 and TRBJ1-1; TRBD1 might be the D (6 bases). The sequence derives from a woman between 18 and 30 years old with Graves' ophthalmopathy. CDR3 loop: CASSFLEGGAFF. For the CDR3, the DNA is TGTGCCAGTAGTTTCCTCGAGGGGGGAGCTTTCTTT.